Listed below are T cell receptor beta chains from one sample, sequenced in a study of cytomegalovirus exposure and HLA in healthy donors. Clones were sequenced by immunoSEQ multiplex PCR, and TCRdb holds only the in-frame ones, with some missing. The sample holds approximately 210,000 clones; around 88% are singletons and the top ten take more than 1.1%. Sequencing used PBMCs. Every receptor here comes from a woman aged 18-29 years in good health and CMV-seronegative. The CDR3 runs from the conserved cysteine through the conserved F or W. A D gene is named only where the DNA matches it firmly. Size values are once, few and many counts, or a class for expanded clones, and some rows have none.

D: TRBD1; V: TRBV19; J: TRBJ2-2; size: .; CDR3: CASSLPGQVTGELFF; DNA: TGTGCCAGTAGTCTGCCGGGACAGGTCACCGGGGAGCTGTTTTTT
D: .; V: TRBV29-1; J: TRBJ1-2; size: .; CDR3: CSVEQRLYGYTF; DNA: TGCAGCGTTGAACAGCGACTCTATGGCTACACCTTC
D: TRBD1; V: TRBV7-9; J: TRBJ1-5; size: few; CDR3: CASSLESVTGTGLNQPQHF; DNA: TGTGCCAGCAGTTTAGAATCTGTTACCGGGACAGGTCTAAATCAGCCCCAGCATTTT
D: .; V: TRBV2; J: TRBJ2-6; size: .; CDR3: CASKEGHGANVLTF; DNA: TGTGCCAGCAAGGAGGGGCACGGGGCCAACGTCCTGACTTTC
D: TRBD2; V: TRBV5-3; J: TRBJ2-2; size: .; CDR3: CARSLAGTSGIPFTGELFF; DNA: TGTGCCAGAAGCTTGGCCGGGACTAGCGGGATCCCCTTCACCGGGGAGCTGTTTTTT
D: .; V: TRBV6-5; J: TRBJ1-1; size: .; CDR3: CASTQDRGDTEAFF; DNA: TGTGCCAGCACTCAAGACAGAGGAGACACTGAAGCTTTCTTT
D: .; V: TRBV2; J: TRBJ2-3; size: .; CDR3: CASSYSDTQYF; DNA: TGTGCCAGCAGTTATTCCGATACGCAGTATTTT
D: .; V: TRBV29-1; J: TRBJ2-3; size: .; CDR3: CSAVRGGGTDTQYF; DNA: TGCAGCGCTGTTCGGGGTGGAGGCACAGATACGCAGTATTTT
D: TRBD1; V: TRBV5-6; J: TRBJ1-2; size: few; CDR3: CASSYTRDRGPGYTF; DNA: TGTGCCAGCAGCTATACCCGGGACAGGGGGCCTGGCTACACCTTC
D: TRBD2; V: TRBV4-2; J: TRBJ2-1; size: many; CDR3: CASSQDSTASGRLSYNEQFF; DNA: TGTGCCAGCAGCCAAGATTCCACGGCTAGCGGGAGGCTATCCTACAATGAGCAGTTCTTC
D: TRBD2; V: TRBV4-1; J: TRBJ2-1; size: .; CDR3: CASSQKEGTSGFNEQFF; DNA: TGCGCCAGCAGCCAAAAAGAAGGGACTAGCGGGTTTAATGAGCAGTTCTTC
D: TRBD1; V: TRBV7-9; J: TRBJ2-1; size: .; CDR3: CASSFQTGGSYNEQFF; DNA: TGTGCCAGCAGCTTCCAGACAGGGGGCTCCTACAATGAGCAGTTCTTC
D: .; V: TRBV5-4; J: TRBJ2-5; size: .; CDR3: CASKQHSQETQYF; DNA: TGTGCCAGCAAACAACACAGCCAAGAGACCCAGTACTTC
D: .; V: TRBV5-6; J: TRBJ2-1; size: .; CDR3: CASRGGLTYNEQFF; DNA: TGTGCCAGCAGGGGGGGGCTGACCTACAATGAGCAGTTCTTC
D: .; V: TRBV18; J: TRBJ1-2; size: .; CDR3: CASSPGRQRLNYGYTF; DNA: TGTGCCAGCTCACCCGGGAGACAGAGACTTAACTATGGCTACACCTTC
D: TRBD1; V: TRBV9; J: TRBJ2-2; size: .; CDR3: CASSVVDRGSVGELFF; DNA: TGTGCCAGCAGCGTAGTCGACAGGGGGTCCGTTGGTGAGCTGTTTTTT
D: TRBD2; V: TRBV2; J: TRBJ2-7; size: .; CDR3: CASSEAGLAGVYEQYF; DNA: TGTGCCAGCAGTGAAGCTGGACTAGCGGGAGTCTACGAGCAGTACTTC